These 31 T cell receptor beta chains share one sample of origin, sequenced in a study of CD8+CD57+ T cells in acquired aplastic anemia. Flow cytometry had shown expanded CD8+CD57+ cells in the patients chosen for sequencing. The template for TCR beta VDJ and CDR3 sequence profiling was genomic DNA. TCRdb called the reads again in MiXCR, with one record for every CDR3 protein. The table includes around 170,000 distinct CDR3 sequences, less than 60% detected once. Source material: sorted CD4+, CD8+, or CD8+CD57+ T cells (not recorded which) from PBMCs. These receptors all stem from a human donor with aplastic anemia.

There are many counts of this clonotype. The chain recombines TRBV2 with TRBJ1-1, with D uncertain. The CDR3 loop spans 14 amino acids. V was pared by 11 bases and J by 1 base, with 17 bases between. Germline-derived CDR1 and CDR2 are SNHLY and FYNNEI. In nucleotides, the CDR3 is TGTGCCGCGAAATCTACAGCGAGGAACACTGAAGCTTTCTTT. Translating gives CAAKSTARNTEAFF.

This clonotype was picked up a small number of times. The V gene is TRBV28, the J gene TRBJ1-2; no firm D call. CDR1 and CDR2 (germline): MDHEN, SYDVKM. V was pared by 4 bases and J by 7 bases, with 13 bases between. CDR3 length: 13 residues. The CDR3 here is CASSYSWAGGYTF. For the CDR3, the DNA is TGTGCCAGCAGTTATTCTTGGGCCGGTGGCTACACCTTC.

V usage is TRBV15 and J usage is TRBJ1-1; 8 bases map to TRBD1. The CDR3 contains 15 residues. Germline values: CDR1 LNHNV, CDR2 YYDKDF (reference sequence). Trimming at V came to 3 bases and at J to 6 bases, leaving 9 bases not matched to a gene. CDR3 sequence: CATSSVQQGGAEAFF. Written as DNA, the CDR3 is TGTGCCACCAGCAGCGTTCAACAGGGGGGAGCTGAAGCTTTCTTT.

The chain recombines TRBV20-1 with TRBJ2-5; 8 bases fit TRBD2. The CDR3 runs 15 residues. CDR1 is DFQATT, CDR2 SNEGSKA, per germline (reference sequence). Losses at the gene ends were 1 base for V and 1 base for J; bases not matched to a gene: 5. CDR3 in amino acids: CSARADSGIQETQYF. CDR3 in DNA: TGCAGTGCTAGAGCTGATAGCGGGATCCAAGAGACCCAGTACTTC.

This rearrangement joins TRBV24-1 to TRBJ1-2, with D possibly being TRBD1 (5 bases). The V gene's germline CDR1 is KGHDR and CDR2 SFDVKD. The V and J ends lost 5 bases and 8 bases respectively, with 8 bases between them. The CDR3 totals 11 residues. The CDR3 DNA reads TGTGCCACCAGTGGGGGGTACGGCTACACCTTC. It codes for CATSGGYGYTF.

This clonotype was observed a handful of times. The genes are TRBV11-2 and TRBJ2-5, with D tentatively TRBD1 or TRBD2 (6 bases each). Trimming took off 5 bases at V and 5 bases at J, with 21 bases between the two ends. This CDR3 spans 16 amino acids. Looked up from germline, CDR1 is SGHAT and CDR2 is FQNNGV. The CDR3: CASSPPTGASIETQYF. The CDR3 DNA reads TGTGCCAGCAGCCCCCCTACGGGGGCGAGTATCGAGACCCAGTACTTC.

The chain joins TRBV29-1 to TRBJ1-1, with 8 nucleotides matching TRBD1. CDR3 length: 14 residues. Germline values: CDR1 SQVTM, CDR2 ANQGSEA. The V and J ends lost 6 bases and 11 bases, in that order; junction bases with no gene match: 17. CDR3 region: CSVLPGQAEGVAFF. The CDR3 bases are TGCAGCGTCCTCCCGGGACAGGCGGAAGGTGTGGCTTTCTTT.

The chain has TRBV6-2 or TRBV6-3 and TRBJ2-7; the match to TRBD2 covers 7 bases. The germline V gene encodes CDR1 MNHEY and CDR2 SVGEGT. Trimming took 7 bases from V and 3 from J; bases not matched to a gene: 6. The CDR3 has 13 amino acids. Here the CDR3 DNA reads TGTGCCAGCACTAGCGGTCTAATCTACGAGCAGTACTTC. Its protein is CASTSGLIYEQYF.

The J gene is TRBJ2-7, the V gene TRBV24-1, with 10 bases identical to TRBD1. The CDR3 is 14 amino acids. Germline loops: CDR1 KGHDR, CDR2 SFDVKD. V shed 5 bases, J shed 5 bases, and the junction held 5 bases outside the gene matches. CDR3 nucleotides: TGTGCCACCAGTGCTCAGGACAGGGGGGACGAGCAGTACTTC. As protein: CATSAQDRGDEQYF.

The gene calls are TRBV19 and TRBJ1-3; D remains unclear. V was shortened by 8 bases and J by 0 bases, with 11 bases between the two germline ends. Per germline, CDR1 LNHDA and CDR2 SQIVND (reference sequence). The CDR3 is 14 amino acids. Here the CDR3 DNA reads TGTGCCAGTGCCACGTGGTCCTCTGGAAACACCATATATTTT. Protein product: CASATWSSGNTIYF.

The chain joins TRBV5-1 to TRBJ2-3; D unresolved. The length of the CDR3 is 15 residues. Between the trimmed V and J ends, which lost 4 bases and 2 bases, there was a span of 14 bases. The V gene's germline CDR1 is SGHRS and CDR2 YFSETQ. The CDR3 DNA reads as TGCGCCAGCAGCGTGGTAGAAGACCACACAGATACGCAGTATTTT. This gives the protein CASSVVEDHTDTQYF.

This rearrangement joins TRBV2 to TRBJ2-5; 11 bases match TRBD2. CDR1 SNHLY and CDR2 FYNNEI come from the germline V gene. J gave up 3 bases and V 4 bases, and 1 base lay outside the gene matches. The CDR3 extends over 14 amino acids. In DNA form, the CDR3 reads TGTGCCAGCAGTGTACTAGCGGGGGAAGAGACCCAGTACTTC. This encodes CASSVLAGEETQYF.

The table lists this clonotype with many counts. This chain connects TRBV7-9 to TRBJ1-5; D perhaps matches TRBD1 (5 bases). This CDR3 is 15 amino acids long. Germline assignment: CDR1 SEHNR and CDR2 FQNEAQ (reference sequence). The V and J ends lost 7 bases and 4 bases respectively, with 17 bases between them. CDR3 bases: TGTGCCAGCAACACTAGGGCACAGGCTAATCAGCCCCAGCATTTT. Its translation: CASNTRAQANQPQHF.

This CDR3 reads CATSDAGTSGPRDYEQYF. CDR3 nucleotide sequence: TGTGCCACCAGTGACGCAGGGACTAGCGGTCCAAGGGACTACGAGCAGTACTTC. This chain joins TRBV24-1 and TRBJ2-7; 11 bases are shared with TRBD2. The V gene's germline CDR1 is KGHDR and CDR2 SFDVKD. J lost 3 bases, V lost 4 bases, and 13 bases had no gene match. The CDR3 consists of 18 residues.

V is TRBV2 and J is TRBJ1-4; maybe TRBD1 (6 bases). Germline CDR1 and CDR2: SNHLY and FYNNEI. The CDR3 totals 11 residues. Trimming cost V 6 bases and J 7 bases, with 6 bases left between them. As DNA, the CDR3 is TGTGCCAGCAGAGGGGGTGAAAAACTGTTTTTT. Encoded protein: CASRGGEKLFF.

The chain joins TRBV25-1 to TRBJ2-7; 8 bases map to TRBD1. The CDR3 contains 12 residues. Germline lookup yields CDR1 MGHDK and CDR2 SYGVNS. The J segment lost 4 bases and the V segment lost 7 bases, leaving 3 bases of the junction unmatched. This chain's CDR3 is CASTDRVYEQYF. DNA for the CDR3: TGTGCCAGCACGGACAGGGTTTACGAGCAGTACTTC.

This clonotype has at least ten counts. The chain employs TRBV5-1 and TRBJ2-5; 7 nucleotides agree with TRBD1. The CDR3 loop spans 14 amino acids. In germline, CDR1 is SGHRS, CDR2 YFSETQ. J gave up 2 bases and V 4 bases, and 5 bases lay outside the gene matches. The CDR3 reads CASSHGTAQETQYF. The DNA for the CDR3 is TGCGCCAGCAGCCATGGGACAGCACAAGAGACCCAGTACTTC.

This clonotype was found many times. CDR3 in amino acids: CASSQAGGRLETQYF. For the CDR3, the DNA is TGTGCCAGCAGCCAAGCGGGAGGGCGACTTGAGACCCAGTACTTC. The chain recombines TRBV11-2 with TRBJ2-5; 10 nucleotides line up with TRBD2. V shed 5 bases and J 5 bases; nucleotides not matched to a gene: 8. This CDR3 region has 15 residues. Germline V CDR1 and CDR2: SGHAT, FQNNGV. The whole variable domain, remainder taken from reference TRBV11-2 and TRBJ2-5, is EAGVAQSPRYKIIEKRQSVAFWCNPISGHATLYWYQQILGQGPKLLIQFQNNGVVDDSQLPKDRFSAERLKGVDSTLKIQPAKLEDSAVYLCASSQAGGRLETQYFGPGTRLLVL.

This sequence joins TRBV15 and TRBJ2-7; 7 nucleotides line up with TRBD1. The CDR3 spans 14 residues. Germline lookup yields CDR1 LNHNV and CDR2 YYDKDF (reference sequence). V shed 3 bases and J 2 bases; nucleotides not matched to a gene: 4. The DNA for the CDR3 is TGTGCCACCAGCAGGACAGGGCCGACCTACGAGCAGTACTTC. Translation: CATSRTGPTYEQYF.

In this sample, this clonotype turned up many times. The CDR3: CASSVGQGRGELFF. CDR3 nucleotide sequence: TGTGCCAGTAGTGTTGGACAGGGACGGGGGGAGCTGTTTTTT. V usage is TRBV19 and J usage is TRBJ2-2; 8 nucleotides line up with TRBD1. The germline gives CDR1 LNHDA, CDR2 SQIVND (reference sequence). After removal of 5 bases from V and 8 bases from J, the junction contained 7 bases not matched to a gene. This CDR3 spans 14 amino acids.

The chain joins TRBV6-5 to TRBJ1-5, with 7 bases aligning to TRBD1. The CDR3 sequence is 16 residues long. V dropped 2 bases and J dropped 0; count of bases not matched to a gene: 4. The germline V gene encodes CDR1 MNHEY and CDR2 SVGAGI. The CDR3 DNA reads as TGTGCCAGCAGTTACGGGACAGCATATAGCAATCAGCCCCAGCATTTT. It encodes CASSYGTAYSNQPQHF.

As for this clonotype: An end of the junction does not agree with germline; a read error may underlie this. The chain links TRBV7-7 to TRBJ2-7, with D maybe TRBD2 (5 bases). Germline CDR1 SSHAT, CDR2 FNYEAQ (reference sequence). The CDR3 covers 13 residues. The CDR3 reads CASSLREGGEQYF. CDR3 DNA: TGTGCTAGCAGCTTAAGGGAAGGAGGCGAGCAGTACTTC.

This clonotype was found many times. This chain joins TRBV4-1 and TRBJ1-2, with 9 bases lining up with TRBD1. This CDR3 is built from 14 residues. Germline V gene data show CDR1 as MGHRA and CDR2 as YSYEKL. Unmatched junction bases numbered 6, after V lost 2 bases and J lost 8 bases. In nucleotides, the CDR3 is TGCGCCAGCAGCCAACCGGGACAGGGCGGGGGCTACACCTTC. Its translation is CASSQPGQGGGYTF.

This chain connects TRBV7-8 to TRBJ2-3; 12 bases align to TRBD2. V lost 5 bases and J lost 5; bases outside the gene matches: 5. This CDR3 is built from 15 residues. CDR1 and CDR2 (germline): SGHVS, FQNEAQ. The CDR3 sequence is CASSVLAGGRDTQYF. The CDR3 nucleotides read TGTGCCAGCAGCGTCCTAGCGGGAGGGCGAGATACGCAGTATTTT.

The rearrangement uses TRBV25-1 and TRBJ2-3; D is possibly TRBD2 (5 bases). Germline CDR1 MGHDK, CDR2 SYGVNS. The germline V and J ends were trimmed by 0 bases and 6 bases, with 10 bases remaining between them. The CDR3 totals 14 residues. For the CDR3, the DNA is TGTGCCAGCAGTGAATATGGTCGGAGGGATACGCAGTATTTT. Its protein product is CASSEYGRRDTQYF.

The J gene is TRBJ1-5, the V gene TRBV18, with unresolved D. Germline CDR1 is KGHSH and CDR2 is LQKENI. The CDR3 extends over 15 amino acids. The V end lost 6 bases, the J end lost 7 bases, and 19 bases lay between the germline ends. The CDR3 is CASSLYQASGQPQHF. The CDR3 DNA is TGTGCCAGCTCCCTGTACCAGGCTTCTGGGCAGCCCCAGCATTTT.

This clonotype was recorded once. A much larger clone sits a single nucleotide away, making a read error possible. V gene TRBV10-1 combines with J gene TRBJ2-2; perhaps D is TRBD1 or TRBD2 (5 bases each). Germline V gene data show CDR1 as WNHNN and CDR2 as SYGVQD (reference sequence). This CDR3 has 15 amino acids. CDR3: CASRPGTPNTGEPFF. The CDR3 DNA follows: TGCGCCAGCAGACCCGGGACCCCCAACACCGGGGAGCCGTTTTTT.

The CDR3, as DNA: TGTGCCTGGGGGAACCGGGACAGGGCGCGGAAGCAGTTCTTC. Amino acids: CAWGNRDRARKQFF. The V gene is TRBV30, the J gene TRBJ2-1; 9 bases line up with TRBD1. CDR1 and CDR2 from the germline V gene are GTSNPN and SVGIG (reference sequence). Trimming removed 5 bases from V and 11 bases from J; junction bases left unmatched: 13. CDR3 size: 14 residues.

In its sample, this clonotype was seen once. The chain joins TRBV20-1 to TRBJ1-1; D unclear. The CDR3 length is 14 residues. The ends were cut back, 6 bases at V and 0 bases at J, with 14 bases in the middle. The germline V gene has CDR1 DFQATT and CDR2 SNEGSKA (reference sequence). DNA of the CDR3: TGCAGTGCCGTAAAACAGCCGATGAACACTGAAGCTTTCTTT. Translated, it gives CSAVKQPMNTEAFF.

The gene calls are TRBV12-5 and TRBJ2-7, with TRBD1 matching 9 bases. CDR1 and CDR2 (germline): LGHNT, FRNRAP. The trim removed 0 bases at V and 6 bases at J, leaving 9 bases unmatched. This CDR3 is built from 16 residues. CDR3 DNA sequence: TGTGCTAGTGGTTTGGTAGTAACAGGGGGCCCGGCCGAGCAGTACTTC. It encodes CASGLVVTGGPAEQYF.

V is TRBV6-5 and J is TRBJ2-7; TRBD1 aligns across 9 bases. Germline-derived CDR1 and CDR2 are MNHEY and SVGAGI. Trimming removed 2 bases from V and 0 bases from J; junction bases left unmatched: 2. The CDR3 extends over 15 amino acids. The CDR3 is CASSYGTGSSYEQYF. The CDR3 nucleotides read TGTGCCAGCAGTTACGGGACAGGGAGCTCCTACGAGCAGTACTTC.